This is a list of T cell receptor beta chains from one sample in a study of shared clonotypes between healthy human individuals. Assay: immunoSEQ multiplex PCR; the TCRdb copy retains only in-frame clones and omits some. This sample carries around 550,000 clones, roughly 95% of them seen once, and the ten largest clones take about 0.064%. Material: naive CD4+ T cells sorted from blood. These receptors were collected from a woman younger than 45 in good health. Both conserved end residues are part of each CDR3. A D gene is named only where the DNA matches it firmly. Not every row has a clone size; where given, it reads once, few, many or a size class.

v_call	cdr3_length	clone_size	j_call	d_call	cdr3_aa	cdr3_nt
TRBV2	15	NA	TRBJ2-1	TRBD2	CASSPRSGANNEQFF	TGTGCCAGCAGTCCGAGGAGCGGGGCAAACAATGAGCAGTTCTTC
TRBV28	15	NA	TRBJ1-4	NA	CASTQWGSSAEKLFF	TGTGCCAGCACCCAGTGGGGCAGTTCCGCTGAAAAACTGTTTTTT
TRBV5-1	15	NA	TRBJ1-6	TRBD1	CASSTGTGAVSPLHF	TGCGCCAGCAGCACAGGGACAGGAGCTGTTTCACCCCTCCACTTT
TRBV7-2	14	NA	TRBJ2-1	NA	CASSGAVLPNEQFF	TGTGCCAGCAGCGGTGCCGTTCTACCCAATGAGCAGTTCTTC
TRBV5-6	12	NA	TRBJ2-1	NA	CASSLLERVLLF	TGTGCCAGCAGCTTGTTGGAAAGGGTGCTGCTCTTC
TRBV5-1	14	NA	TRBJ1-2	TRBD1	CASSTGTEMLGYTF	TGCGCCAGCAGCACCGGGACAGAGATGTTGGGCTACACCTTC
TRBV18	13	NA	TRBJ2-7	NA	CASSLAETYEQYF	TGTGCCAGCTCACTAGCGGAGACCTACGAGCAGTACTTC
TRBV11-2	15	NA	TRBJ2-1	NA	CASSLEGHGGAEQFF	TGTGCCAGCAGCTTAGAGGGCCACGGAGGAGCTGAGCAGTTCTTC
TRBV2	14	NA	TRBJ2-7	TRBD1	CASSQTGVSYEQYF	TGTGCCAGCAGTCAGACAGGGGTCTCCTACGAGCAGTACTTC
TRBV5-4	15	NA	TRBJ2-7	NA	CASSLRTGYSYEQYF	TGTGCCAGCAGCTTAAGGACGGGATACTCCTACGAGCAGTACTTC
TRBV7-8	11	NA	TRBJ2-5	NA	CASSGGETQYF	TGTGCCAGCAGCGGAGGGGAGACCCAGTACTTC
TRBV13	14	NA	TRBJ1-4	NA	CASSHAQLNEKLFF	TGTGCCAGCAGCCACGCACAGTTAAATGAAAAACTGTTTTTT
TRBV27	15	NA	TRBJ1-5	NA	CASSFDRYSNQPQHF	TGTGCCAGCAGTTTCGACAGGTACTCTAATCAGCCCCAGCATTTT
TRBV27	18	NA	TRBJ2-1	TRBD1	CASSHADGTGRGFDEQFF	TGTGCCAGCAGTCACGCCGACGGGACAGGAAGGGGATTCGATGAGCAGTTCTTC
TRBV19	13	NA	TRBJ2-5	NA	CASSEDKWETQYF	TGTGCCAGTAGCGAGGACAAATGGGAGACCCAGTACTTC
TRBV5-5	15	NA	TRBJ2-2	NA	CASSLIRGNTGELFF	TGTGCCAGCAGCTTGATCCGGGGAAACACCGGGGAGCTGTTTTTT
TRBV28	14	NA	TRBJ1-5	NA	CASRPDSGGQPQHF	TGTGCCAGCAGACCTGACAGCGGGGGCCAGCCCCAGCATTTT
TRBV27	16	NA	TRBJ2-7	NA	CASSSNAKTSSHEQYF	TGTGCCAGCAGTTCCAATGCAAAGACTAGTTCGCACGAGCAGTACTTC
TRBV5-4	13	NA	TRBJ1-1	NA	CASSSDSNTEAFF	TGTGCCAGCAGCTCAGACTCGAACACTGAAGCTTTCTTT
TRBV7-7	13	once	TRBJ2-1	NA	CASSSDSYNEQFF	TGTGCCAGCAGCTCGGACAGTTACAATGAGCAGTTCTTC
TRBV2	14	NA	TRBJ1-2	NA	CASSEGRRAYGYTF	TGTGCCAGCAGTGAGGGTCGAAGAGCCTATGGCTACACCTTC
TRBV9	14	NA	TRBJ1-2	TRBD1	CASNSGTGSYGYTF	TGTGCCAGCAACTCAGGGACAGGGAGCTATGGCTACACCTTC
TRBV11-2	15	NA	TRBJ2-7	NA	CASSLVIRGVHEQYF	TGTGCCAGCAGCTTAGTAATCAGGGGGGTCCACGAGCAGTACTTC
TRBV28	13	NA	TRBJ2-5	NA	CASSFIGSETQYF	TGTGCCAGCAGTTTCATAGGTTCGGAGACCCAGTACTTC
TRBV11-1	13	NA	TRBJ1-4	NA	CASSLVLNEKLFF	TGTGCCAGCAGCTTAGTGCTTAATGAAAAACTGTTTTTT
TRBV9	14	NA	TRBJ2-3	NA	CASSVAGETDTQYF	TGTGCCAGCAGCGTAGCGGGAGAAACAGATACGCAGTATTTT
TRBV15	14	once	TRBJ2-7	TRBD1	CATSIRTGGHEQYF	TGTGCCACCAGCATAAGGACAGGGGGCCACGAGCAGTACTTC
TRBV18	13	NA	TRBJ2-2	NA	CASSPTGTGELFF	TGTGCCAGCTCACCGACAGGCACCGGGGAGCTGTTTTTT
TRBV28	12	NA	TRBJ2-7	NA	CASSSQTYEQYF	TGTGCCAGCAGTTCACAGACCTACGAGCAGTACTTC
TRBV11-2	15	NA	TRBJ2-5	NA	CASSSVGGVRETQYF	TGTGCCAGCAGCTCGGTAGGGGGTGTACGAGAGACCCAGTACTTC
TRBV10-1	17	NA	TRBJ2-2	NA	CASSESLLTSWNGELFF	TGCGCCAGCAGTGAGTCCCTCCTAACTAGCTGGAACGGGGAGCTGTTTTTT
TRBV7-3	13	NA	TRBJ1-1	NA	CASSLTANTEAFF	TGTGCCAGCAGCTTAACGGCAAACACTGAAGCTTTCTTT
TRBV5-1	16	NA	TRBJ2-2	NA	CASSFQGSANTGELFF	TGCGCCAGCAGCTTCCAAGGTTCCGCGAACACCGGGGAGCTGTTTTTT
TRBV28	16	NA	TRBJ2-5	TRBD1	CASSSDRADLQETQYF	TGTGCCAGCAGTTCGGACAGGGCCGACCTCCAAGAGACCCAGTACTTC
TRBV20-1	11	NA	TRBJ1-2	NA	CSASDEYGYTF	TGCAGTGCCTCCGACGAGTATGGCTACACCTTC
TRBV4-2	11	once	TRBJ2-1	NA	CASSQGPLLFF	TGTGCCAGCAGCCAAGGGCCCTTACTCTTCTTC
TRBV19	17	NA	TRBJ2-1	TRBD2	CASSIVRTSDSYNEQFF	TGTGCCAGTAGTATTGTAAGGACTAGCGACTCCTACAATGAGCAGTTCTTC
TRBV27	14	NA	TRBJ2-5	NA	CASSSGRTQETQYF	TGTGCCAGCAGTTCGGGGAGGACCCAAGAGACCCAGTACTTC
TRBV11-2	15	NA	TRBJ2-1	TRBD2	CASSLGDYLWNEQFF	TGTGCCAGCAGCTTAGGGGACTACCTTTGGAATGAGCAGTTCTTC
TRBV4-1	16	few	TRBJ2-5	TRBD2	CASSQDRAGGRETQYF	TGCGCCAGCAGCCAAGACCGAGCGGGAGGGCGGGAGACCCAGTACTTC
TRBV28	11	once	TRBJ2-5	NA	CASGSQETQYF	TGTGCCAGCGGCAGCCAAGAGACCCAGTACTTC
TRBV4-3	16	NA	TRBJ2-7	TRBD2	CASSWTSGIQSYEQYF	TGCGCCAGCAGCTGGACTAGCGGGATCCAATCCTACGAGCAGTACTTC
TRBV7-6	14	NA	TRBJ2-7	NA	CASSLGDSSYEQYF	TGTGCCAGCAGCTTAGGGGACTCCTCGTACGAGCAGTACTTC
TRBV18	15	NA	TRBJ2-3	NA	CASSPTQDITDTQYF	TGTGCCAGCTCACCGACCCAGGATATCACAGATACGCAGTATTTT
TRBV7-6	15	NA	TRBJ2-7	TRBD1	CASSLSDRVTYEQYF	TGTGCCAGCAGCCTAAGCGACAGGGTCACCTACGAGCAGTACTTC
TRBV10-3	15	NA	TRBJ1-1	NA	CAIRDPGRMNTEAFF	TGTGCCATCAGGGATCCGGGACGGATGAACACTGAAGCTTTCTTT
TRBV18	15	once	TRBJ2-1	TRBD1	CASSPGQDLGGEQFF	TGTGCCAGCTCACCAGGACAGGACCTTGGGGGTGAGCAGTTCTTC
TRBV27	14	NA	TRBJ1-1	NA	CASRPTSRITEAFF	TGTGCCAGCAGGCCGACGAGCAGGATAACTGAAGCTTTCTTT
TRBV10-2	13	NA	TRBJ2-7	NA	CASKGNYAYEQYF	TGCGCCAGCAAGGGGAATTATGCCTACGAGCAGTACTTC
TRBV7-2	15	once	TRBJ1-3	TRBD1	CASSLWRTGGNTIYF	TGTGCCAGCAGCTTATGGCGGACAGGGGGAAACACCATATATTTT
TRBV30	13	NA	TRBJ2-5	NA	CAWSVGLQETQYF	TGTGCCTGGAGTGTGGGACTTCAAGAGACCCAGTACTTC
TRBV6-5	15	NA	TRBJ1-3	NA	CASSYSADSGNTIYF	TGTGCCAGCAGTTACTCGGCAGACTCTGGAAACACCATATATTTT
TRBV11-2	13	once	TRBJ1-2	NA	CASSPAAPSSYTF	TGTGCCAGCAGCCCGGCGGCTCCTTCAAGCTACACCTTC
TRBV28	17	NA	TRBJ2-1	TRBD2	CASTNLAGPYQYNEQFF	TGTGCCAGCACTAACCTAGCGGGCCCTTACCAATACAATGAGCAGTTCTTC